The 24 T cell receptor beta chains reported below all come from one sample, sequenced in a study of shared clonotypes between healthy human individuals. Profiled with immunoSEQ multiplex PCR; TCRdb holds only in-frame clones, not every one. The sample records about 2.3 million clones, 85% to 95% being singletons. Sequenced sample: naive CD4+ T cells from PBMCs. The subset: CD45RA+ positively selected. Source of these receptors: a man between 18 and 29 years old in good health. Some clones in this sample may be carry-over from other donors' samples.

A word on this clone: The same CDR3 arises from other DNA sequences in this sample as well. In nucleotides, the CDR3 is TGTGCCAGCAGCCCAGGGGGACGGCAAGAGACCCAGTACTTC. Encoded protein: CASSPGGRQETQYF. The chain links TRBV7-3 to TRBJ2-5, with TRBD1 identical over 7 bases. Losses at the gene ends were 5 bases for V and 2 bases for J; bases not matched to a gene: 5. The CDR3 is 14 amino acids. Per the germline V gene, CDR1 is SGHTA and CDR2 is FQGTGA.

The rearrangement joins TRBV25-1 to TRBJ2-5; D is unclear. The J call could be wrong; TRBJ2-7 is a better fit for the DNA end. CDR3 size: 14 residues. Germline assignment: CDR1 MGHDK and CDR2 SYGVNS. The CDR3 bases are TGTGCCAGCAGTCCGGTAGCAGGAGCCTACGAGCAGTACTTC. It translates to CASSPVAGAYEQYF.

Remarks on this clone: Other nucleotide sequences from this sample produce the same CDR3. V usage is TRBV29-1 and J usage is TRBJ1-1; 10 bases map to TRBD1. The ends lost 6 bases at V and 4 bases at J; junction bases unmatched: 2. Germline CDR1 is SQVTM and CDR2 is ANQGSEA. The CDR3 runs to 12 residues. The CDR3 is CSVRTGGTEAFF. The CDR3, as DNA: TGCAGCGTGCGGACAGGGGGCACTGAAGCTTTCTTT.

Here the CDR3 DNA reads TGTGCCAGCAGCCCTACCCCGGACGGATCCTATGGCTACACCTTC. Amino acids: CASSPTPDGSYGYTF. The gene calls are TRBV7-2 and TRBJ1-2; D unclear. Trimming removed 5 bases at V and 4 bases at J, with 17 bases between. The length of the CDR3 is 15 residues. In germline, CDR1 is SGHTA, CDR2 FQGNSA. Filled out from reference TRBV7-2 and TRBJ1-2, the complete variable domain reads GAGVSQSPSNKVTEKGKDVELRCDPISGHTALYWYRQSLGQGLEFLIYFQGNSAPDKSGLPSDRFSAERTGGSVSTLTIQRTQQEDSAVYLCASSPTPDGSYGYTFGSGTRLTVV.

This sequence joins TRBV6-5 and TRBJ1-1, with 7 bases that match TRBD1. Germline loops: CDR1 MNHEY, CDR2 SVGAGI. Trimming at V came to 5 bases and at J to 4 bases, leaving 4 bases not matched to a gene. The CDR3 has 13 residues. CDR3 DNA sequence: TGTGCCAGCAGTAAATCAGGGGGCACTGAAGCTTTCTTT. This gives the protein CASSKSGGTEAFF.

The V and J genes are TRBV19 and TRBJ2-4; D is undetermined. The V end lost 10 bases, the J end lost 0 bases, and 13 bases lay between the germline ends. Germline CDR1 and CDR2: LNHDA and SQIVND (reference sequence). The CDR3 contains 14 residues. Written as DNA, the CDR3 is TGTGCCACCGTTAGCCCCGGAGCCAAAAACATTCAGTACTTC. The encoded protein is CATVSPGAKNIQYF.

The rearrangement joins TRBV6-9 to TRBJ2-3; perhaps TRBD2 as D (8 bases). Germline V gives CDR1 MNHGY, CDR2 SVAAGI. V was clipped by 1 base and J by 5 bases, with 25 bases between them. This CDR3 is 19 amino acids long. CDR3 bases: TGTGCCAGCAGTTATTGGTTCCCAAGGCGGGAGGCAGGGGGAGATACGCAGTATTTT. Protein: CASSYWFPRREAGGDTQYF.

This chain joins TRBV29-1 and TRBJ2-7; D is ambiguous. Germline values: CDR1 SQVTM, CDR2 ANQGSEA. CDR3 length equals 13 residues. V lost 1 base and J 0 bases, leaving 7 bases between the germline ends. CDR3 DNA: TGCAGCGTTGAAGGGCAAAGCTCCTACGAGCAGTACTTC. It is translated as CSVEGQSSYEQYF.

This clone was picked up one time. The V call is TRBV4-3, the J call TRBJ2-1; D is unclear. Germline-derived CDR1 and CDR2 are LGHNA and YSLEER. The CDR3 contains 13 residues. Trimming shortened V by 2 bases and J by 16 bases, and 18 bases separated the two germline ends. CDR3 DNA sequence: TGCGCCAGCAGCCAATCGAGAGCCGGGCAGGAATTCTTC. Its translation: CASSQSRAGQEFF.

The genes are TRBV7-2 and TRBJ2-1; TRBD2 matches at 8 bases. CDR1 is SGHTA and CDR2 is FQGNSA in the germline V gene. This CDR3 region has 15 residues. V lost 6 bases, J lost 4 bases, and 8 bases stayed unmatched. Here the CDR3 DNA reads TGTGCCAGCAGAACGAGCGGGAGTGGGTACAATGAGCAGTTCTTC. It specifies CASRTSGSGYNEQFF.

Here the CDR3 reads CASSSPGLTFEQYF. CDR3 coding DNA: TGTGCCAGCAGTTCCCCGGGACTCACTTTCGAGCAGTACTTC. The V and J genes are TRBV6-5 and TRBJ2-7, with D possibly TRBD2 on 6 matching bases. Germline V gives CDR1 MNHEY, CDR2 SVGAGI. Trimming removed 4 bases at V and 6 bases at J, with 16 bases between. This CDR3 region has 14 residues.

This chain links TRBV10-3 with TRBJ2-2; D possibly corresponds to TRBD1 (6 bases). Germline values: CDR1 ENHRY, CDR2 SYGVKD. CDR3 length equals 15 residues. The V gene lost 9 bases and the J gene lost 6 bases, with 20 bases spanning the gap. Here the CDR3 reads CAISSGTWIAGELFF. CDR3 nucleotides: TGTGCCATTTCCTCCGGGACATGGATCGCCGGGGAGCTGTTTTTT.

V and J are TRBV7-2 and TRBJ1-1; D is perhaps TRBD1 (5 bases). Per the germline V gene, CDR1 is SGHTA and CDR2 is FQGNSA. The CDR3 is 13 residues long. Trimming took 2 bases from V and 8 from J, leaving 12 bases between them. The CDR3 DNA reads TGTGCCAGCAGCTTAATCTGGGGCATCGAAGCTTTCTTT. Translating it yields CASSLIWGIEAFF.

CDR3 protein: CASSVAGGGVTGELFF. The CDR3, as DNA: TGTGCCAGCAGCGTAGCGGGAGGCGGAGTAACCGGGGAGCTGTTTTTT. The V gene is TRBV9, the J gene TRBJ2-2; 7 nucleotides match TRBD2. The CDR3 totals 16 residues. The germline V gene encodes CDR1 SGDLS and CDR2 YYNGEE. Trimming removed 0 bases from V and 5 bases from J; junction bases left unmatched: 7. Full variable domain (outside the CDR3, taken from reference TRBV9 and TRBJ2-2): DSGVTQTPKHLITATGQRVTLRCSPRSGDLSVYWYQQSLDQGLQFLIQYYNGEERAKGNILERFSAQQFPDLHSELNLSSLELGDSALYFCASSVAGGGVTGELFFGEGSRLTVL.

The gene calls are TRBV28 and TRBJ1-2, with no clear D. CDR1 is MDHEN, CDR2 SYDVKM, per germline. Between the trimmed V and J ends, which lost 4 bases and 0 bases, there was a span of 18 bases. CDR3 length: 17 amino acids. The CDR3 DNA is TGTGCCAGCAGTTCCACGGGAAACTTTCCGGCTAACTATGGCTACACCTTC. This gives the protein CASSSTGNFPANYGYTF.

The gene calls are TRBV30 and TRBJ2-7; D remains unclear. CDR1 GTSNPN and CDR2 SVGIG come from the germline V gene (reference sequence). The V end was cut by 6 bases, the J end by 3 bases, with 21 bases between. The CDR3 has 15 amino acids. The CDR3 is CACTTFSTGRYEQYF. CDR3 DNA sequence: TGTGCCTGCACCACCTTCTCAACGGGCCGCTACGAGCAGTACTTC.

Comments on this clone: In the same sample, other DNA sequences code for this CDR3. This chain uses TRBV7-9 with TRBJ1-4; no clear D gene. The CDR3 runs to 11 residues. The V and J ends lost 8 bases and 4 bases respectively, with 5 bases between them. Germline V gene data show CDR1 as SEHNR and CDR2 as FQNEAQ (reference sequence). The CDR3 sequence is CASGVNEKLFF. The DNA of the CDR3 is TGTGCCAGCGGGGTTAATGAAAAACTGTTTTTT.

V is TRBV5-1 and J is TRBJ1-2; tentative D call: TRBD1 (6 bases). Trimming cost V 0 bases and J 4 bases, with 10 bases left between them. CDR1 and CDR2 from the germline V gene are SGHRS and YFSETQ. CDR3 size: 14 residues. The CDR3 here is CASSLAAGAYGYTF. In DNA form, the CDR3 reads TGCGCCAGCAGCTTGGCCGCGGGGGCCTATGGCTACACCTTC.

The chain carries TRBV5-4 and TRBJ2-7; 7 nucleotides agree with TRBD2. Germline V lookup: CDR1 SGHNT, CDR2 YYREEE (reference sequence). V lost 6 bases and J lost 1; bases outside the gene matches: 13. The CDR3 loop spans 16 amino acids. The CDR3 is CASMPPPGGPSYEQYF. In nucleotides, the CDR3 is TGTGCCAGCATGCCTCCTCCGGGAGGTCCTTCCTACGAGCAGTACTTC.

V and J are TRBV4-1 and TRBJ2-3; D gene ambiguous. This CDR3 contains 16 residues. Germline assignment: CDR1 MGHRA and CDR2 YSYEKL. V dropped 1 base and J dropped 0 bases, with 11 bases sitting between them. The CDR3 nucleotides are TGCGCCAGCAGCCAAGGAACTCGTGCTAGCACAGATACGCAGTATTTT. Translated: CASSQGTRASTDTQYF.

This chain uses TRBV2 with TRBJ2-5; D perhaps matches TRBD1 (6 bases). The V end lost 1 base, the J end lost 1 base, and 13 bases lay between the germline ends. The CDR3 has 16 amino acids. Germline CDR1 and CDR2: SNHLY and FYNNEI. CDR3 region: CASSEGRGPAQETQYF. The CDR3 DNA follows: TGTGCCAGCAGTGAAGGCAGGGGACCCGCCCAAGAGACCCAGTACTTC.

The chain uses TRBV4-1 and TRBJ2-5; no firm D call. The J call could be wrong; TRBJ2-7 is a better fit for the DNA end. CDR1 and CDR2 (germline): MGHRA, YSYEKL. This CDR3 comprises 15 residues. The CDR3 region has the DNA TGCGCCAGCAGCCACTCCGAGAGGACCCCCTACGAGCAGTACTTC. Protein: CASSHSERTPYEQYF.

CDR3 sequence: CASSRGGDYGYTF. The CDR3 DNA is TGTGCCAGCAGCCGCGGGGGGGACTATGGCTACACCTTC. The chain recombines TRBV7-6 with TRBJ1-2; TRBD1 is a possible D gene (5 bases). V was clipped by 5 bases and J by 3 bases, with 10 bases between them. Germline-derived CDR1 and CDR2 are SGHVS and FNYEAQ. The CDR3 covers 13 residues.

With respect to this clone: This specimen includes other DNA sequences encoding the same CDR3. The chain has TRBV5-1 and TRBJ2-1, with TRBD2 matching 14 bases. Germline values: CDR1 SGHRS, CDR2 YFSETQ. The length of the CDR3 is 15 residues. V gave up 3 bases and J gave up 9 bases; unmatched junction bases: 5. CDR3 region: CASSSGLAGGGEQFF. The CDR3 DNA follows: TGCGCCAGCAGCTCCGGACTAGCGGGAGGAGGTGAGCAGTTCTTC.